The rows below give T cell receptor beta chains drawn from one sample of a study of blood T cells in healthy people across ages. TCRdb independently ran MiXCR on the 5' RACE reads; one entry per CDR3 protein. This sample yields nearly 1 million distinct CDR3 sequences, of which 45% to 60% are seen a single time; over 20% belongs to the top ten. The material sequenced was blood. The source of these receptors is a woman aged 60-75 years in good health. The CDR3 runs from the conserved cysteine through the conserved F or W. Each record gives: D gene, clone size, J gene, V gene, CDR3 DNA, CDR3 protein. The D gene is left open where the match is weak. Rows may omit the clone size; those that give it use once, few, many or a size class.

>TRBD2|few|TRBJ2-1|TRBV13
TGTGCCAGCAGCACGAGCGGGAGGGGAGGGAATGAGCAGTTCTTC
CASSTSGRGGNEQFF
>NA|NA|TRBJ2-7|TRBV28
TGTGCCAGCACCATCGACTCTACAAGGGCCTACGAGCAGTACTTC
CASTIDSTRAYEQYF
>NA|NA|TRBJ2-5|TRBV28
TGTGCCAGCAGCCCGGGAGCTGCTTTAGAGACCCAGTACTTC
CASSPGAALETQYF
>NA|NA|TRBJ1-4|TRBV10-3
TGTGCCATCAGTGGGGCGACAGGCCTTAATGAAAAACTGTTTTTT
CAISGATGLNEKLFF
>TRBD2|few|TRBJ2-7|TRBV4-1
TGCGCCAGCAGCCAACACCCGACTAGCGGGAGTGGGGGGGTCTACGAGCAGTACTTC
CASSQHPTSGSGGVYEQYF
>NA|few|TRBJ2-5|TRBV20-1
TGCAGTGCCCCAAGGGGGGGCTACAATGAGCAGTACTTC
CSAPRGGYNEQYF
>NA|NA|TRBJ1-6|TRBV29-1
TGCAGCGTGGCACAGGGAAATAATTCACCCCTCCACTTT
CSVAQGNNSPLHF
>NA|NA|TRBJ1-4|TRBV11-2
TGTGCCAGCAGCCGAGTGCCCAGTTCTAATGAAAAACTGTTTTTT
CASSRVPSSNEKLFF
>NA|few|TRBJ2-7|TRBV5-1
TGCGCCAGCAGCTTGGTGAGGGGTGGAGAGTACGAGCAGTACTTC
CASSLVRGGEYEQYF
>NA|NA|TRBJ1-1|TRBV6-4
TGTGCCAGCAGTGACCGCCCGAACACTGAAGCTTTCTTT
CASSDRPNTEAFF
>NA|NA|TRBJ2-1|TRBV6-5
TGTGCCAGCAGTTACTCGGAAAACAATGAGCAGTTCTTC
CASSYSENNEQFF
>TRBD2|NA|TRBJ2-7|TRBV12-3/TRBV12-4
TGTGCCAGCAGGTCGGAGGGACTAGCGGAGAATGAGCAGTACTTC
CASRSEGLAENEQYF
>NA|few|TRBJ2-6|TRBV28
TGTGCCAGCCGGACTTATGCTGGGGCCAACGTCCTGACTTTC
CASRTYAGANVLTF
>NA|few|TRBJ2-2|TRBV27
TGTGCCAGCAGTTTCTCAACTTCGAACACCGGGGAGCTGTTTTTT
CASSFSTSNTGELFF
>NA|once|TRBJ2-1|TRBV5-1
TGCGCCAGCAGCTGGGACGGGACTCGCTACAATGAGCAGTTCTTC
CASSWDGTRYNEQFF
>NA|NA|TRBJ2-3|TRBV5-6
TGTGCCAGCAGCCACACCCTAGCGCCCACAGATACGCAGTATTTT
CASSHTLAPTDTQYF
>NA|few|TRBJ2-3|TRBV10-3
TGTGCCACATCTGTGGGGGTGACGGAGCAGTATTTT
CATSVGVTEQYF
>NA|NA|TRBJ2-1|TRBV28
TGTGCCAGCAGTGCCCGTTGGGAGCAGTTCTTC
CASSARWEQFF
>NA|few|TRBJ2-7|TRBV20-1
TGCAGCACCGGGACCGAGTACTACTACGAGCAGTACTTC
CSTGTEYYYEQYF
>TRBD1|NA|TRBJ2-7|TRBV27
TGTGCCAGCAGTTTCGGACAGGGTATTTACGAGCAGTACTTC
CASSFGQGIYEQYF
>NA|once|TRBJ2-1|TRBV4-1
TGCGCCAGCAGCCAAGGCACGGGAGCTAAAAATGAGCAGTTCTTC
CASSQGTGAKNEQFF
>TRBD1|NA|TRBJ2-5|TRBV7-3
TGTGCCAGCAGCCCTAGAGGGACAGGGAGGCATGAGCAGTACTTC
CASSPRGTGRHEQYF
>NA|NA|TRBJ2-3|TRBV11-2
TGTGCCAGCAGCGCTGCGGGACGCCACCCCACAGATACGCAGTATTTT
CASSAAGRHPTDTQYF
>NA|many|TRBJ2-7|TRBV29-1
TGCAGCGTTGTAAGTACCAGGAACGAGCAGTACTTC
CSVVSTRNEQYF
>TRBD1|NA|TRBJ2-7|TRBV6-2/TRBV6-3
TGTGCCAGCAGACTTCGACAGGGGGGAGTCTACGAGCAGTACTTC
CASRLRQGGVYEQYF
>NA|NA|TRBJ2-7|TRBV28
TGTGCCAGCAGTGTTGGACCGGTTCCCTACGAGCAGTACTTC
CASSVGPVPYEQYF
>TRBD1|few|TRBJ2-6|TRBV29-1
TGCAGCGTGGGACAGGCTGGGGCCAACGTCCTGACTTTC
CSVGQAGANVLTF
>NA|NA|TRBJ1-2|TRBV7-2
TGTGCCAGCAGCATCAGGAGGGGCCACACCTTC
CASSIRRGHTF